These 8 T cell receptor beta chains came from one sample sequenced in a study of molecular identifiers for immune sequencing clone quantification. In TCRdb, the PCR reads were re-called with MiXCR into one record per CDR3 protein. The sample holds 400,000 to 600,000 distinct CDR3 sequences, roughly 23% seen once. Sequenced sample: naive CD8+ T cells from blood, with Jurkat cell RNA spiked in. Subset noted: FACS-sorted CD8+CD4-CCR7+CD45RA+ naive T cells. Receptors originate from a human donor in good health. Some libraries in this study had Jurkat cell RNA spiked in.

The sample holds a few counts of this clonotype. J is TRBJ2-7 and V is TRBV4-3, with TRBD2 identical over 9 bases. The CDR3 consists of 15 residues. The V segment lost 0 bases and the J segment 2 bases; nucleotides outside the gene matches: 2. The germline CDR1 and CDR2 sequences are LGHNA and YSLEER. This chain's CDR3 is CASSQERGGAYEQYF. CDR3 nucleotide sequence: TGCGCCAGCAGCCAAGAGCGGGGGGGAGCCTACGAGCAGTACTTC.

On this clonotype itself: Just one base apart from a much larger clone, this may be a read error. The chain uses TRBV27 and TRBJ2-1; a possible D gene is TRBD2 (6 bases). The germline CDR1 and CDR2 sequences are MNHEY and SMNVEV (reference sequence). CDR3 length: 15 amino acids. DNA for the CDR3: TGTGCCAGCAGTTTCGAGGGAGGTCCCTACAATGAGCAGTCCTTC. Encoded protein: CASSFEGGPYNEQSF.

This clonotype was observed many times. The rearrangement uses TRBV20-1 and TRBJ2-7; the D gene is possibly TRBD1 (5 bases). Trimming shortened V by 4 bases and J by 0 bases, and 10 bases separated the two germline ends. Per germline, CDR1 DFQATT and CDR2 SNEGSKA (reference sequence). CDR3 length equals 13 residues. The CDR3 loop is CSAKEDTSYEQYF. DNA for the CDR3: TGCAGTGCTAAAGAGGACACCTCCTACGAGCAGTACTTC.

The CDR3 is CATRAGPRDEQFF. CDR3 DNA: TGTGCCACTCGGGCCGGGCCGAGGGATGAGCAGTTCTTC. V gene TRBV7-9 combines with J gene TRBJ2-1, with a weak D call TRBD2 (5 bases). Deletions cut 10 bases from V and 8 bases from J, with 18 bases between. The germline V gene has CDR1 SEHNR and CDR2 FQNEAQ (reference sequence). This CDR3 region has 13 residues.

This clonotype was counted a few times. This chain links TRBV19 with TRBJ1-2; the D gene is possibly TRBD1 (5 bases). Germline assignment: CDR1 LNHDA and CDR2 SQIVND (reference sequence). Between the trimmed V and J ends, which lost 2 bases and 2 bases, there was a span of 12 bases. This CDR3 contains 15 residues. The CDR3 DNA follows: TGTGCCAGTAGTATATCCGCGGGACCAAACTATGGCTACACCTTC. Translated: CASSISAGPNYGYTF.

This clonotype was counted ten times or more. The chain links TRBV5-4 to TRBJ2-7, with 9 bases aligning to TRBD2. This CDR3 is 14 amino acids long. Per germline, CDR1 SGHNT and CDR2 YYREEE (reference sequence). The V and J ends lost 5 bases and 3 bases, in that order; junction bases with no gene match: 6. The CDR3 DNA follows: TGTGCCAGCAGGCTAAGCGGGGGGAGCTACGAGCAGTACTTC. Protein product: CASRLSGGSYEQYF.

This clonotype was counted between two and nine times. The chain couples TRBV27 to TRBJ1-1; D is uncertain. Germline CDR1 MNHEY, CDR2 SMNVEV (reference sequence). The CDR3 sequence is 12 residues long. Trimming stripped 3 bases from V and 4 bases from J, with 6 bases between. The CDR3 DNA reads as TGTGCCAGCAGTTTTTTTGGCACTGAAGCTTTCTTT. Its translation: CASSFFGTEAFF.

This clonotype has only a few counts. The chain combines TRBV29-1 with TRBJ2-7, with 9 bases aligning to TRBD1. Germline values: CDR1 SQVTM, CDR2 ANQGSEA. CDR3 length: 14 amino acids. The junction had 9 bases not matched to a gene; V was cut back by 3 bases and J by 6 bases. CDR3 bases: TGCAGCGTTGATCCCGGGACAGGGTCGAGCGAGCAGTACTTC. It is translated as CSVDPGTGSSEQYF.